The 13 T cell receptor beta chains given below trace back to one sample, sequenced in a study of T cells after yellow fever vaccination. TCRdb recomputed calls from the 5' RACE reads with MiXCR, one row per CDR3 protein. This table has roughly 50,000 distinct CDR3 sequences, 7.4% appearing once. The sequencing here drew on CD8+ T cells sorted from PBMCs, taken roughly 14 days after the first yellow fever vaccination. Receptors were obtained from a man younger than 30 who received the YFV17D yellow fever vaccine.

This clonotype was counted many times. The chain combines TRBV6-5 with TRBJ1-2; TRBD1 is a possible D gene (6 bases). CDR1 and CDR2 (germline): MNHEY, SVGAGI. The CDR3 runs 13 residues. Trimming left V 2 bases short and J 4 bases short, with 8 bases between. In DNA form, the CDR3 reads TGTGCCAGCAGTTACGGACAGAGCTATGGCTACACCTTC. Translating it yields CASSYGQSYGYTF.

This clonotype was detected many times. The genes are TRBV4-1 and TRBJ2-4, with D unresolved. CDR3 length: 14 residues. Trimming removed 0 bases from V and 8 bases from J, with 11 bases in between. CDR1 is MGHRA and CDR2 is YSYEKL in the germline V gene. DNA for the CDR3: TGCGCCAGCAGCCAAGAACGGAGAACGGACATTCAGTACTTC. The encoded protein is CASSQERRTDIQYF.

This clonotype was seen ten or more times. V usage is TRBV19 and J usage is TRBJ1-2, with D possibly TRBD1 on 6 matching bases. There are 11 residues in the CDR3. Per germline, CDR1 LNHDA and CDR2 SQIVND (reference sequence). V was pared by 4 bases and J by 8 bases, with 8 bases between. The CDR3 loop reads CASSKGEGYTF. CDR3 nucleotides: TGTGCCAGTAGTAAGGGGGAAGGCTACACCTTC.

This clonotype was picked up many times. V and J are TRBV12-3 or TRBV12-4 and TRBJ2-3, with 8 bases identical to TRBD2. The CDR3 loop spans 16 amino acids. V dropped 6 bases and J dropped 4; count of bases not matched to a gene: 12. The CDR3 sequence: CASSPWGSGASDTQYF. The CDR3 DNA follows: TGTGCCAGCAGCCCTTGGGGTAGCGGGGCCTCAGATACGCAGTATTTT.

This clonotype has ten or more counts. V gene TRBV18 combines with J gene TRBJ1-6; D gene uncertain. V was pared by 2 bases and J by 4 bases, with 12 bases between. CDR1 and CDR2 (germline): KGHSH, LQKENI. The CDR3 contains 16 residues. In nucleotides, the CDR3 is TGTGCCAGCTCACCAGGCCGATCTTATTATAATTCACCCCTCCACTTT. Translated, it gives CASSPGRSYYNSPLHF.

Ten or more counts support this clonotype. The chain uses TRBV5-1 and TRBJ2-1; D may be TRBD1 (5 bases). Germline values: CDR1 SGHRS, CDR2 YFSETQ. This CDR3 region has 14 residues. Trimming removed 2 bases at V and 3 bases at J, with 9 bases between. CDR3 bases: TGCGCCAGCAGCTTCGCAGGGAACTACAATGAGCAGTTCTTC. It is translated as CASSFAGNYNEQFF.

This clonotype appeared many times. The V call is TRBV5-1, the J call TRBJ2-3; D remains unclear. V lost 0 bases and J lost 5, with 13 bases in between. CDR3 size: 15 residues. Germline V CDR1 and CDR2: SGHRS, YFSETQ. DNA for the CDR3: TGCGCCAGCAGCTTGGCAGAGTACTCGGAAGATACGCAGTATTTT. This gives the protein CASSLAEYSEDTQYF.

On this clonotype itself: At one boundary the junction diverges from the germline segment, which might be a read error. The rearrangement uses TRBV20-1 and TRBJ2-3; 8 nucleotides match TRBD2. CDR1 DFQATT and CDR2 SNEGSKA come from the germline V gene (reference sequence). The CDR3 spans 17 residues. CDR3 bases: TGCTGTGCTAGAGAGCTAGGGCGGGGGGCAGGCACAGATACGCAGTATTTT. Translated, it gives CCARELGRGAGTDTQYF.

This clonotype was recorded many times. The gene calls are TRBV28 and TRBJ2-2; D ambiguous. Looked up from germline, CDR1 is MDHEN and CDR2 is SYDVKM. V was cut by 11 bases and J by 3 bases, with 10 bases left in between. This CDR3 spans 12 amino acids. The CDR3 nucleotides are TGTGCCTTCCCCCCTCACACCGGGGAGCTGTTTTTT. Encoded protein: CAFPPHTGELFF. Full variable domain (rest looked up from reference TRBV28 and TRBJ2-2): DVKVTQSSRYLVKRTGEKVFLECVQDMDHENMFWYRQDPGLGLRLIYFSYDVKMKEKGDIPEGYSVSREKKERFSLILESASTNQTSMYLCAFPPHTGELFFGEGSRLTVL.

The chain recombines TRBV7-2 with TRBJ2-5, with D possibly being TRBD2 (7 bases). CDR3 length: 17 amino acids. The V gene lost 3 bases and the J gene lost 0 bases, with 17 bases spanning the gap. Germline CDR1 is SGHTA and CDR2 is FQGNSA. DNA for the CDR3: TGTGCCAGCAGCTTGGACCCAACGGGGGGCCACCAAGAGACCCAGTACTTC. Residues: CASSLDPTGGHQETQYF.

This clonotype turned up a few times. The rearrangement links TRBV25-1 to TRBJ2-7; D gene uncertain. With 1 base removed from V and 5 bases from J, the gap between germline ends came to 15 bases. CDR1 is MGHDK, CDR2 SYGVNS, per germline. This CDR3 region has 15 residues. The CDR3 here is CASSESGVAQHEQYF. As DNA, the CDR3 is TGTGCCAGCAGTGAATCCGGTGTAGCCCAACACGAGCAGTACTTC.

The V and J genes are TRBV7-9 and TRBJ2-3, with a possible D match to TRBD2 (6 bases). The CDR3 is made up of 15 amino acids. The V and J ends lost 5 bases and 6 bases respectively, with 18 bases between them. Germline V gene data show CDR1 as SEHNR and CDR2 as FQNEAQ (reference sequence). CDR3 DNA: TGTGCCAGCAGCCTAAGGGCTAGCGTCTTGGATACGCAGTATTTT. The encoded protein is CASSLRASVLDTQYF.

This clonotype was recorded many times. The CDR3 sequence: CASSLTGHNYGYTF. The CDR3 DNA sequence: TGTGCCAGCAGTTTAACCGGACATAACTATGGCTACACCTTC. The J gene is TRBJ1-2, the V gene TRBV28; possible D gene TRBD1, 5 bases. V was pared by 2 bases and J by 1 base, with 8 bases between. This CDR3 is 14 amino acids long. CDR1 and CDR2 (germline): MDHEN, SYDVKM.